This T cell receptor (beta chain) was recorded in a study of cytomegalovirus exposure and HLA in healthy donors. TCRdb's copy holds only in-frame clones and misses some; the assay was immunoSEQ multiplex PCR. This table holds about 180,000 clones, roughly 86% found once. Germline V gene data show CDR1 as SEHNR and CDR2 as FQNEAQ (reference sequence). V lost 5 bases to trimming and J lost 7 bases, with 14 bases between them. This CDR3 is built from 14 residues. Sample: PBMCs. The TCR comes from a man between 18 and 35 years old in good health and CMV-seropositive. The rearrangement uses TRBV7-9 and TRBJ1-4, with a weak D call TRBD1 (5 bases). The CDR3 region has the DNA TGTGCCAGCAGCCCGCCAGGGCAGGGTGAAAAACTGTTTTTT. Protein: CASSPPGQGEKLFF.